The 17 T cell receptor beta chains below were found in one sample sequenced in a study of cytomegalovirus exposure and HLA in healthy donors. The PCR made use of 60 Vbeta and 13 Jbeta primers. The method was immunoSEQ multiplex PCR; TCRdb's version includes in-frame clones alone and lacks a portion of them. This repertoire shows about 190,000 clones, roughly 81% found once; its top ten account for approximately 3.1%. The sample consisted of PBMCs. The source is a woman aged 30 to 39 in good health and CMV-seropositive.

The table lists this clone with a few counts. V usage is TRBV6-5 and J usage is TRBJ1-2; D unresolved. The germline gives CDR1 MNHEY, CDR2 SVGAGI. Trimming removed 0 bases at V and 4 bases at J, with 12 bases between. The CDR3 extends over 15 amino acids. The CDR3 DNA reads TGTGCCAGCAGTTACTCGGGTGTGAGCGGCTATGGCTACACCTTC. This encodes CASSYSGVSGYGYTF.

The chain has TRBV15 and TRBJ2-5, with D possibly matching TRBD1 (6 bases). The DNA end lines up better with TRBJ2-7; the J call may be wrong. This CDR3 is 17 amino acids long. Germline CDR1 is LNHNV and CDR2 is YYDKDF (reference sequence). The CDR3 DNA sequence: TGTGCCACCAGCAGAGATAGTGTGGACAGCGGATCCTACGAGCAGTACTTC. It specifies CATSRDSVDSGSYEQYF.

V is TRBV6-1 and J is TRBJ2-2; TRBD2 agrees at 9 bases. V lost 0 bases, J lost 5 bases, and 7 bases stayed unmatched. CDR1 is MNHNS and CDR2 is SASEGT in the germline V gene. The CDR3 is 17 amino acids. The CDR3 coding sequence is TGTGCCAGCAGTGAAGCTATTCGAGGACTAGCGACCGGGGAGCTGTTTTTT. Its translation: CASSEAIRGLATGELFF.

The chain combines TRBV2 with TRBJ2-5; 13 nucleotides align to TRBD2. The V segment lost 5 bases and the J segment 4 bases; nucleotides outside the gene matches: 1. The CDR3 spans 14 residues. Germline V gives CDR1 SNHLY, CDR2 FYNNEI. This CDR3 reads CASSRLAGGETQYF. DNA for the CDR3: TGTGCCAGCAGTCGACTAGCGGGAGGAGAGACCCAGTACTTC.

The chain links TRBV5-4 to TRBJ2-5; 12 bases line up with TRBD1. The CDR3 is made up of 16 amino acids. V gave up 4 bases and J gave up 5 bases; unmatched junction bases: 9. Germline CDR1 is SGHNT and CDR2 is YYREEE (reference sequence). The CDR3 sequence: CASSNSGTGGLETQYF. Written as DNA, the CDR3 is TGTGCCAGCAGCAACTCCGGGACAGGGGGCTTGGAGACCCAGTACTTC.

This chain joins TRBV29-1 and TRBJ2-1, with a possible D match to TRBD2 (6 bases). In germline, CDR1 is SQVTM, CDR2 ANQGSEA. Trimming cost V 1 base and J 0 bases, with 13 bases left between them. The CDR3 is 16 residues long. CDR3 region: CSVEGLAPSSYNEQFF. In DNA, the CDR3 is TGCAGCGTTGAAGGTCTAGCGCCGAGCTCCTACAATGAGCAGTTCTTC.

The V gene is TRBV18, the J gene TRBJ1-1; 7 nucleotides match TRBD1. This CDR3 has 21 residues. J gave up 5 bases and V 3 bases, and 27 bases lay outside the gene matches. Germline lookup yields CDR1 KGHSH and CDR2 LQKENI. CDR3 region: CASSPKGTADYSPLNRTEAFF. DNA for the CDR3: TGTGCCAGCTCACCCAAAGGGACAGCAGATTATTCCCCCCTAAATAGAACTGAAGCTTTCTTT. The full variable domain, in which reference TRBV18 and TRBJ1-1 provide the parts outside the CDR3, is NAGVMQNPRHLVRRRGQEARLRCSPMKGHSHVYWYRQLPEEGLKFMVYLQKENIIDESGMPKERFSAEFPKEGPSILRIQQVVRGDSAAYFCASSPKGTADYSPLNRTEAFFGQGTRLTVV.

V is TRBV28 and J is TRBJ1-1, with D unresolved. V was pared by 7 bases and J by 5 bases, with 20 bases between. Germline-derived CDR1 and CDR2 are MDHEN and SYDVKM. The CDR3 is 15 residues long. The CDR3 is CASTPGGFEETEAFF. In DNA form, the CDR3 reads TGTGCCAGCACCCCGGGTGGGTTTGAGGAAACTGAAGCTTTCTTT. Full variable domain (remainder filled in from reference TRBV28 and TRBJ1-1): DVKVTQSSRYLVKRTGEKVFLECVQDMDHENMFWYRQDPGLGLRLIYFSYDVKMKEKGDIPEGYSVSREKKERFSLILESASTNQTSMYLCASTPGGFEETEAFFGQGTRLTVV.

This chain uses TRBV7-9 with TRBJ2-7; D not certain. Trimming took off 5 bases at V and 5 bases at J, with 10 bases between the two ends. Looked up from germline, CDR1 is SEHNR and CDR2 is FQNEAQ (reference sequence). This CDR3 comprises 12 residues. The CDR3 loop is CASSLTGHEQYF. As DNA, the CDR3 is TGTGCCAGCAGCCTCACTGGGCACGAGCAGTACTTC. The full variable domain, with the rest looked up from reference TRBV7-9 and TRBJ2-7, is DTGVSQNPRHKITKRGQNVTFRCDPISEHNRLYWYRQTLGQGPEFLTYFQNEAQLEKSRLLSDRFSAERPKGSFSTLEIQRTEQGDSAMYLCASSLTGHEQYFGPGTRLTVT.

The chain couples TRBV5-1 to TRBJ2-3; a possible D gene is TRBD2 (6 bases). Germline assignment: CDR1 SGHRS and CDR2 YFSETQ. Trimming removed 5 bases from V and 8 bases from J, with 18 bases in between. The CDR3 consists of 14 residues. Here the CDR3 reads CASREGPTAGTQYF. CDR3 nucleotides: TGCGCCAGCAGGGAGGGCCCTACCGCGGGTACGCAGTATTTT.

This clone was counted only a few times. The gene calls are TRBV5-4 and TRBJ2-7, with 8 nucleotides matching TRBD1. The CDR3 runs to 15 residues. Per the germline V gene, CDR1 is SGHNT and CDR2 is YYREEE (reference sequence). Unmatched junction bases numbered 14, after V lost 5 bases and J lost 7 bases. The CDR3 DNA reads TGTGCCAGCAGGCCGGACAGGGCGACGGTATGGGAGCAGTACTTC. This sequence encodes CASRPDRATVWEQYF. Together with reference TRBV5-4 and TRBJ2-7, the CDR3 gives the full variable domain: ETGVTQSPTHLIKTRGQQVTLRCSSQSGHNTVSWYQQALGQGPQFIFQYYREEENGRGNFPPRFSGLQFPNYSSELNVNALELDDSALYLCASRPDRATVWEQYFGPGTRLTVT.

This clone was seen once. The V and J genes are TRBV28 and TRBJ2-3; D remains unclear. CDR1 is MDHEN and CDR2 is SYDVKM in the germline V gene. V was cut by 6 bases and J by 0 bases, with 16 bases left in between. The CDR3 totals 16 residues. The CDR3 sequence is CASRDTVGGSTDTQYF. CDR3 DNA sequence: TGTGCCAGCAGAGACACTGTCGGTGGAAGCACAGATACGCAGTATTTT.

The gene calls are TRBV7-9 and TRBJ2-5; possibly TRBD1 for D (5 bases). The germline V gene encodes CDR1 SEHNR and CDR2 FQNEAQ (reference sequence). This CDR3 has 13 amino acids. V gave up 6 bases and J gave up 1 base, with 9 bases separating them. CDR3 loop: CASSRQPQETQYF. The DNA of the CDR3 is TGTGCCAGCAGTCGACAGCCCCAAGAGACCCAGTACTTC.

The genes are TRBV13 and TRBJ2-7, with 7 bases lining up with TRBD2. Per the germline V gene, CDR1 is PRHDT and CDR2 is FYEKMQ (reference sequence). V lost 2 bases to trimming and J lost 1 base; unmatched junction nucleotides: 5. This CDR3 is 15 amino acids long. The CDR3 DNA reads TGTGCCAGCAGCTTAAGGGGACTATCGTCCTACGAGCAGTACTTC. This translates into CASSLRGLSSYEQYF.

Concerning this clone itself: In the same sample, other DNA sequences code for this CDR3. J is TRBJ2-7 and V is TRBV5-1, with TRBD1 matching 7 bases. Germline V gene data show CDR1 as SGHRS and CDR2 as YFSETQ. V was clipped by 0 bases and J by 4 bases; unmatched bases: 4. The CDR3 length is 14 residues. The chain's CDR3 is CASSLGQGQYEQYF. DNA of the CDR3: TGCGCCAGCAGCTTGGGACAGGGACAATACGAGCAGTACTTC.

This chain joins TRBV6-1 and TRBJ2-7; 10 nucleotides align to TRBD2. The CDR3 is made up of 16 amino acids. The J segment lost 4 bases and the V segment lost 4 bases, leaving 10 bases of the junction unmatched. The germline V gene has CDR1 MNHNS and CDR2 SASEGT. CDR3 residues: CASSGGLTSGAYEQYF. CDR3 nucleotide sequence: TGTGCCAGCAGTGGGGGCCTTACTAGCGGGGCATACGAGCAGTACTTC.

CDR3 DNA sequence: TGTGCCAGCAGCCGAGGACTAGCGGTAGTTGATGAGCAGTTCTTC. Translation: CASSRGLAVVDEQFF. The chain carries TRBV9 and TRBJ2-1; 10 nucleotides match TRBD2. The CDR3 has 15 amino acids. Losses at the gene ends were 4 bases for V and 8 bases for J; bases not matched to a gene: 9. Germline V lookup: CDR1 SGDLS, CDR2 YYNGEE.